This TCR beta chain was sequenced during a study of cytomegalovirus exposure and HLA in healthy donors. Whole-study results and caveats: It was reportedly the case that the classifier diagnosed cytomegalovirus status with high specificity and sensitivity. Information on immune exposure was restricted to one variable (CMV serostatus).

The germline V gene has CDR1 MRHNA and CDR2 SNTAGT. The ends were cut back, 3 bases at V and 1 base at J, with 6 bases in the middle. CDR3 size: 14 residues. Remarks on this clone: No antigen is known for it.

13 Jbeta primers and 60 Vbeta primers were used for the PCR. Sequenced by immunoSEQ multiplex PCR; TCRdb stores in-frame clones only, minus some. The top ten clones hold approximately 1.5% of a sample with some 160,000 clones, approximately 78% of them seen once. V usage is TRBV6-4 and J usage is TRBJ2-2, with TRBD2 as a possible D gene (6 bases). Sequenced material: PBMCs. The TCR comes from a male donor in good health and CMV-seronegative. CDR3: CASSEGLNTGELFF. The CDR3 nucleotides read TGTGCCAGCAGTGAGGGACTGAACACCGGGGAGCTGTTTTTT.